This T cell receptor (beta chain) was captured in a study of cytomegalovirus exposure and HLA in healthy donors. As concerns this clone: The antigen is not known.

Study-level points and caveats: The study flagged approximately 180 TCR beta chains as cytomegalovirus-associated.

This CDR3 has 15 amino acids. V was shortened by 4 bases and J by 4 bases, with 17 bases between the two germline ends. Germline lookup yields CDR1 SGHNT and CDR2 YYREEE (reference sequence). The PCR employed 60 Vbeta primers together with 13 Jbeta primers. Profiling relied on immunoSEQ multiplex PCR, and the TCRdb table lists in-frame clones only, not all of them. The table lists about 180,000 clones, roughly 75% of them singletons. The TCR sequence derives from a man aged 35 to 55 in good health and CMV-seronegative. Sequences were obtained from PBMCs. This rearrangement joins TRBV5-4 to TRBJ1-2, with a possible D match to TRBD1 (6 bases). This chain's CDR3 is CASSPPRQDGYGYTF. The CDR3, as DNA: TGTGCCAGCAGCCCCCCACGACAGGATGGCTATGGCTACACCTTC. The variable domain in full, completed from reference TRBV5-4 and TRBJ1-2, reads ETGVTQSPTHLIKTRGQQVTLRCSSQSGHNTVSWYQQALGQGPQFIFQYYREEENGRGNFPPRFSGLQFPNYSSELNVNALELDDSALYLCASSPPRQDGYGYTFGSGTRLTVV.